This T cell receptor beta chain was profiled in a study of spatial heterogeneity in lung cancer. Study in general: The average appearance count of each unique TCR and UMI combination in raw reads was more than nine.

The presence of a unique molecular identifier marked each TCR cDNA molecule. TCRdb re-called the 5' RACE reads with MiXCR, one entry per CDR3 protein. The table includes 40,000 to 45,000 distinct CDR3 sequences, around 7.1% detected once. Germline assignment: CDR1 SNHLY and CDR2 FYNNEI. The CDR3 length is 16 residues. V lost 7 bases and J lost 8; bases outside the gene matches: 14. Time point indicated: sample taken at primary tumor resection. Whole RNA, which was extracted from tumor, nontumor lung tissue or frozen PBMC, was sequenced without any cell sorting. The cohort: approximately 74 early-stage, untreated non-small cell lung cancer patients. This clonotype has only a few counts.

The sequence was obtained from a female donor with early-stage non-small cell lung cancer. The rearrangement links TRBV2 to TRBJ2-7; 13 bases agree with TRBD2. The sequences come from PBMCs, collected at surgery. CDR3 sequence (DNA): TGTGCCAGCATATTAAGCTGGGGGACTAGCGGGGTTAAGCAGTACTTC. Translating gives CASILSWGTSGVKQYF.